These 14 T cell receptor beta chains originate from one sample sequenced in a study of CD8 T cells in ankylosing spondylitis. General study results and limits: A TCR beta motif of 7 or 8 highly homologous variants appeared characteristic of ankylosing spondylitis blood.

The antigens for these receptors are not known. Each CDR3 protein gets one entry after TCRdb re-called the 5' RACE reads with MiXCR. This table holds hundreds of thousands of distinct CDR3 sequences, approximately 11% found once. Specimen: blood, either unsorted or a sorted T cell fraction (not recorded which). The receptors stem from a male donor with ankylosing spondylitis.

This clonotype was picked up one time. Lacking the conserved final phenylalanine or tryptophan, this CDR3 likely reflects a read error. The chain uses TRBV12-3 or TRBV12-4 and TRBJ1-2, with D perhaps matching TRBD1 (5 bases). V shed 3 bases and J shed 0 bases, with 8 bases lying between them. CDR3 length equals 14 residues. The CDR3 region has the DNA TGTGCCAGCAGTTTTCAGGGATCTAACTATGGCTACACCATC. Amino acid sequence: CASSFQGSNYGYTI.

The rearrangement uses TRBV5-1 and TRBJ2-3; D uncertain. Looked up from germline, CDR1 is SGHRS and CDR2 is YFSETQ. CDR3 length equals 15 residues. The V end was cut by 1 base, the J end by 1 base, with 10 bases between. DNA of the CDR3: TGCGCCAGCAGCTTGAAAACAGATCGCACAGATACGCAGTATTTT. It is translated as CASSLKTDRTDTQYF. Using reference TRBV5-1 and TRBJ2-3 for the parts outside the CDR3, the full variable domain is KAGVTQTPRYLIKTRGQQVTLSCSPISGHRSVSWYQQTPGQGLQFLFEYFSETQRNKGNFPGRFSGRQFSNSRSEMNVSTLELGDSALYLCASSLKTDRTDTQYFGPGTRLTVL.

This clonotype was detected many times. The V call is TRBV27, the J call TRBJ2-7; the match to TRBD2 covers 15 bases. Looked up from germline, CDR1 is MNHEY and CDR2 is SMNVEV (reference sequence). The CDR3 covers 14 residues. V lost 6 bases, J lost 6 bases, and 3 bases stayed unmatched. The CDR3 region is CASRGLAGGSEQYV. Here the CDR3 DNA reads TGTGCCAGCAGAGGACTAGCGGGAGGGTCCGAGCAGTACGTC.

This chain connects TRBV6-1 to TRBJ2-5; no clear D. Per germline, CDR1 MNHNS and CDR2 SASEGT. The CDR3 contains 13 residues. Deletions cut 2 bases from V and 4 bases from J, with 8 bases between. CDR3 nucleotides: TGTGCCAGCAGTGAACAGAGGAGAGAGACCCAGTACTTC. It encodes CASSEQRRETQYF.

V is TRBV20-1 and J is TRBJ2-5; the D is unclear. The CDR3 has 14 amino acids. Germline CDR1 DFQATT, CDR2 SNEGSKA (reference sequence). V was trimmed by 4 bases and J by 5 bases, leaving 17 bases between them. Here the CDR3 reads CSAIHVMGSETQYF. The CDR3 DNA reads as TGCAGTGCTATCCATGTCATGGGCAGCGAGACCCAGTACTTC.

The chain has TRBV5-1 and TRBJ2-1, with D possibly being TRBD2 (6 bases). The germline CDR1 and CDR2 sequences are SGHRS and YFSETQ. The CDR3 spans 16 residues. Trimming cost V 0 bases and J 5 bases, with 15 bases left between them. The CDR3 sequence is CASSLAGTGGDNEQFF. CDR3 sequence (DNA): TGCGCCAGCAGCTTGGCGGGCACTGGCGGGGACAATGAGCAGTTCTTC.

This clonotype was counted between two and nine times. The chain couples TRBV3-1 to TRBJ2-2, with D maybe TRBD2 (6 bases). V lost 1 base and J 3 bases, leaving 6 bases between the germline ends. CDR3 length: 14 amino acids. Germline V lookup: CDR1 LGHDT, CDR2 YNNKEL (reference sequence). CDR3 bases: TGTGCCAGCAGCCAAGGGGGGGACACCGGGGAGCTGTTTTTT. Translating gives CASSQGGDTGELFF.

This clonotype was seen more than once but under ten times. The chain couples TRBV4-2 to TRBJ1-1; D is uncertain. V lost 5 bases to trimming and J lost 1 base, with 11 bases between them. Germline lookup yields CDR1 LGHNA and CDR2 YNFKEQ. There are 14 residues in the CDR3. The CDR3 nucleotides are TGTGCCAGCAGCACCAACGCGGCGAACACTGAAGCTTTCTTT. Its protein product is CASSTNAANTEAFF.

In this sample, this clonotype turned up many times. The chain recombines TRBV9 with TRBJ2-3, with D possibly TRBD1 on 5 matching bases. Germline-derived CDR1 and CDR2 are SGDLS and YYNGEE. CDR3 length: 16 amino acids. V dropped 0 bases and J dropped 1 base, with 12 bases sitting between them. CDR3 DNA sequence: TGTGCCAGCAGCGTAGGAAGGGGCTGGGGCACAGATACGCAGTATTTT. Amino acids: CASSVGRGWGTDTQYF. The complete variable domain, with remaining parts taken from reference TRBV9 and TRBJ2-3, reads DSGVTQTPKHLITATGQRVTLRCSPRSGDLSVYWYQQSLDQGLQFLIQYYNGEERAKGNILERFSAQQFPDLHSELNLSSLELGDSALYFCASSVGRGWGTDTQYFGPGTRLTVL.

The rearrangement joins TRBV20-1 to TRBJ2-2, with TRBD1 as a possible D gene (5 bases). Germline CDR1 DFQATT, CDR2 SNEGSKA (reference sequence). The CDR3 covers 16 residues. Trimming cost V 0 bases and J 1 base, with 12 bases left between them. The CDR3 loop is CSAREVGRENTGELFF. CDR3 sequence (DNA): TGCAGTGCTAGAGAGGTCGGCAGGGAGAACACCGGGGAGCTGTTTTTT.

This clonotype was found a few times. V gene TRBV18 combines with J gene TRBJ1-4; perhaps TRBD1 as D (5 bases). CDR3 size: 14 residues. Germline CDR1 reads KGHSH; CDR2 reads LQKENI. V was cut by 3 bases and J by 6 bases, with 11 bases left in between. CDR3 sequence reads: CASSPFGGDEKLFF. The CDR3 region has the DNA TGTGCCAGCTCACCTTTCGGGGGTGATGAAAAACTGTTTTTT.

This clonotype has a count of ten or more. The chain combines TRBV5-1 with TRBJ2-2; TRBD2 matches at 8 bases. The CDR3 covers 15 residues. Per germline, CDR1 SGHRS and CDR2 YFSETQ. After removal of 2 bases from V and 3 bases from J, the junction contained 3 bases not matched to a gene. The CDR3 region is CASSFTGGHTGELFF. CDR3 DNA: TGCGCCAGCAGCTTTACGGGAGGGCACACCGGGGAGCTGTTTTTT.

The chain links TRBV5-4 to TRBJ2-3, with 14 positions matching TRBD2. With 3 bases clipped from V and 4 bases from J, the junction kept 7 bases outside the gene matches. The CDR3 spans 17 residues. Germline CDR1 is SGHNT and CDR2 is YYREEE (reference sequence). The CDR3 here is CASSSGTSGSTADTQYF. For the CDR3, the DNA is TGTGCCAGCAGCTCCGGGACTAGCGGGAGTACCGCAGATACGCAGTATTTT.

The rearrangement uses TRBV20-1 and TRBJ2-7; TRBD2 agrees at 7 bases. Germline V gene sequence: CDR1 DFQATT, CDR2 SNEGSKA (reference sequence). J lost 0 bases, V lost 3 bases, and 14 bases had no gene match. There are 17 residues in the CDR3. The CDR3 loop reads CSASSGREILGSYEQYF. CDR3 in DNA: TGCAGTGCTAGTTCTGGGCGGGAGATATTGGGCTCCTACGAGCAGTACTTC.